This T cell receptor (beta chain) was recorded in a study of T cell repertoires in cytomegalovirus infection. Study details: Public TCR beta signatures marked donors with CMV infection and the matching HLA.

From the reads, TCRdb called clonotypes with MiXCR, one entry per CDR3 protein. Here the sample spans 300,000 or so distinct CDR3 sequences, roughly a tenth being singletons. This clonotype was counted many times. Its matching antigen is unknown. General study results and limits: Predominance within the ex vivo response was attributable to HLA-C-restricted CMV-specific TCR beta clonotypes.

Germline-derived CDR1 and CDR2 are MNHEY and SVGEGT. CDR3 length: 15 amino acids. Trimming shortened V by 2 bases and J by 6 bases, and 14 bases separated the two germline ends. Material for sequencing was PBMCs. This clonotype originated in a human donor in good health (CMV status not recorded). Some clones in this sample may be carry-over from other donors' samples. The V and J genes are TRBV6-2 or TRBV6-3 and TRBJ1-5; no reliable D call. The DNA for the CDR3 is TGTGCCAGCAGTTACGTGCGGGATTCGGGTCAGCCCCAGCATTTT. Translated: CASSYVRDSGQPQHF.